This TCR beta chain was sequenced for a study of T cell responses to AZD1222 COVID-19 vaccine. The V gene lost 2 bases and the J gene lost 0 bases, with 8 bases spanning the gap. The CDR3 is made up of 14 amino acids. Germline V gene sequence: CDR1 GTSNPN, CDR2 SVGIG (reference sequence). Libraries were prepared by immunoSEQ multiplex PCR; TCRdb keeps only in-frame clonotypes and omits some of them. The table shows 90,000 to 120,000 clones, with about nine tenths occurring only once. The chain combines TRBV30 with TRBJ2-1; TRBD1 is a possible D gene (6 bases). The source material was peripheral blood, sampled 28 days after the second AZD1222 dose. The source of this sequence is an adult who received the AZD1222 COVID-19 vaccine. CDR3 sequence (DNA): TGTGCCTGGAGTAGGGGGAGCTCCTACAATGAGCAGTTCTTC. Amino acids: CAWSRGSSYNEQFF.